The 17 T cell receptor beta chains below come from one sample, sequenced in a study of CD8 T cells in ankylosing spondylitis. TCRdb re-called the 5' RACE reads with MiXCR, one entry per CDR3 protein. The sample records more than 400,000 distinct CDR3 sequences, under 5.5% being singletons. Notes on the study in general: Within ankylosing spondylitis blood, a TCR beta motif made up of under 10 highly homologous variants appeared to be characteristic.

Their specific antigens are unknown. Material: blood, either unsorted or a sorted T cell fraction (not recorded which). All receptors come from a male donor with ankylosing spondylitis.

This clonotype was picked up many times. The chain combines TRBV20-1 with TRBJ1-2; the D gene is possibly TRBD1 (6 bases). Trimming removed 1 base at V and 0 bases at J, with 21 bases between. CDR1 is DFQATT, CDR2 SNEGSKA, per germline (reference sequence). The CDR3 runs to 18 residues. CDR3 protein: CSARGPPGAGDSNYGYTF. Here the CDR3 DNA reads TGCAGTGCTAGAGGCCCTCCCGGGGCAGGGGATTCTAACTATGGCTACACCTTC.

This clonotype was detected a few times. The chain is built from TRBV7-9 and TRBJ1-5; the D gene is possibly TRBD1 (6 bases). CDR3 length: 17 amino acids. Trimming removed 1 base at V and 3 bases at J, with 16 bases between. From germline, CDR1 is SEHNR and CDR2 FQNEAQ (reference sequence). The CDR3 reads CASSLGTGTKSNQPQHF. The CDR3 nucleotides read TGTGCCAGCAGCTTAGGAACAGGGACCAAATCCAATCAGCCCCAGCATTTT.

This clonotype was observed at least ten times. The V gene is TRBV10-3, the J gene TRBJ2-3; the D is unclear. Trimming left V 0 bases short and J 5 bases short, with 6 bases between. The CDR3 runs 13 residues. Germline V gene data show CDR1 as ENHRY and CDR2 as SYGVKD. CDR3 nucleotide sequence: TGTGCCATCAGTGAGTCGTGGGTAGATACGCAGTATTTT. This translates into CAISESWVDTQYF.

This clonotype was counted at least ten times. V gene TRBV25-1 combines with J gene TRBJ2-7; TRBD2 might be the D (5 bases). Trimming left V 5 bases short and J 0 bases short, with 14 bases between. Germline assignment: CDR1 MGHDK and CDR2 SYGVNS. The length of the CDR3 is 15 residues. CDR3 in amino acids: CASSREGSFSYEQYF. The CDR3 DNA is TGTGCCAGCAGTCGGGAAGGAAGCTTCTCCTACGAGCAGTACTTC.

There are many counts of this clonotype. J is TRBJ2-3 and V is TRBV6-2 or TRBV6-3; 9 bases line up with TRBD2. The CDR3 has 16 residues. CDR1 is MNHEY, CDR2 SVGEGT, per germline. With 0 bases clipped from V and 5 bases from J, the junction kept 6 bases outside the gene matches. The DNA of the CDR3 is TGTGCCAGCAGTTACTCGTTCGCGGGAGGGCGAGATACGCAGTATTTT. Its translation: CASSYSFAGGRDTQYF.

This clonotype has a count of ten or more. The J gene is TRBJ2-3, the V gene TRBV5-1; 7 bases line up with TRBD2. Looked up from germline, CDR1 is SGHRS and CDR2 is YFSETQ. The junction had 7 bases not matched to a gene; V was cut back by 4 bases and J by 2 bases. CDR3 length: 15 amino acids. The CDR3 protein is CASSRGVPTTDTQYF. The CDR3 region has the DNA TGCGCCAGCAGCCGGGGGGTCCCCACCACAGATACGCAGTATTTT.

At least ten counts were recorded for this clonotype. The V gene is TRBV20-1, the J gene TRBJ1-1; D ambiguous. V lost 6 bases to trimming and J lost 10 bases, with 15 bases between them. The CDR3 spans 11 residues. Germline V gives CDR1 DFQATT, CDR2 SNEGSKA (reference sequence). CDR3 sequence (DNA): TGCAGTGCCGACTTCAGCGCGGTAGCTTTCTTT. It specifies CSADFSAVAFF.

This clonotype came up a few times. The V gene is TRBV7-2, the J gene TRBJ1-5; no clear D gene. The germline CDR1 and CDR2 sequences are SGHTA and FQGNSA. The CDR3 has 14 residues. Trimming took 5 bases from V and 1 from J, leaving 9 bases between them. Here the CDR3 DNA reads TGTGCCAGCAGCATGGCCGGGAGCAATCAGCCCCAGCATTTT. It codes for CASSMAGSNQPQHF.

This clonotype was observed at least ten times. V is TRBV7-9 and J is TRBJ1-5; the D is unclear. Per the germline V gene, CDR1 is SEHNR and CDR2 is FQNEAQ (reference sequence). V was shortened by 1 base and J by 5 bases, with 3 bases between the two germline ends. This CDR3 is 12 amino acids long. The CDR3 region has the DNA TGTGCCAGCAGCTTAGGGGATCAGCCCCAGCATTTT. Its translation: CASSLGDQPQHF.

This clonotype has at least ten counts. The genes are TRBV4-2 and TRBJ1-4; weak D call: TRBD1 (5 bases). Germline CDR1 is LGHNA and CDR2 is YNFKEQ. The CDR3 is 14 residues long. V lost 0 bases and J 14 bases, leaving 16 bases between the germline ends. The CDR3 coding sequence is TGTGCCAGCAGCCAAGATACCGGGGCCGATCGTCTGTTTTTT. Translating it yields CASSQDTGADRLFF.

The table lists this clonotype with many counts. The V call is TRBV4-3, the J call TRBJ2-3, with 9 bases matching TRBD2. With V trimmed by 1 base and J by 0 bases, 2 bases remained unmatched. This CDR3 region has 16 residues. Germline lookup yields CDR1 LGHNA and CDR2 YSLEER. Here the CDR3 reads CASSQGTSVSTDTQYF. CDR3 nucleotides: TGCGCCAGCAGCCAAGGGACTAGCGTTAGCACAGATACGCAGTATTTT.

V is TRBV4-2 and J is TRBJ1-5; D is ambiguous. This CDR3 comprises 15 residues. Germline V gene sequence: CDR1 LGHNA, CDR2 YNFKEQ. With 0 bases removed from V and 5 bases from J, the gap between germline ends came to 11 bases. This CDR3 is CASSQDVDGYQPQHF. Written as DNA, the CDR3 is TGTGCCAGCAGCCAAGATGTCGACGGGTATCAGCCCCAGCATTTT.

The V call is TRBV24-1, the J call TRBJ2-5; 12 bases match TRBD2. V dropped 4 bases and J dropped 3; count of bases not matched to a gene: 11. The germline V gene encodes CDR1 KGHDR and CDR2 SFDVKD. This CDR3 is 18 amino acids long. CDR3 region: CATSDPVGLAGLEETQYF. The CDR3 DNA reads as TGTGCCACCAGTGACCCAGTTGGACTAGCGGGACTTGAAGAGACCCAGTACTTC.

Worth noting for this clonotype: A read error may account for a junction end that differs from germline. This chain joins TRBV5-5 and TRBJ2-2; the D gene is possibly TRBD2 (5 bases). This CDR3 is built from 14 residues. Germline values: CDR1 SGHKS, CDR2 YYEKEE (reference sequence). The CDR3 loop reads CASGLGLFTGELLF. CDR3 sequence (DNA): TGTGCCAGCGGCCTTGGGCTCTTCACCGGGGAGCTGCTTTTT.

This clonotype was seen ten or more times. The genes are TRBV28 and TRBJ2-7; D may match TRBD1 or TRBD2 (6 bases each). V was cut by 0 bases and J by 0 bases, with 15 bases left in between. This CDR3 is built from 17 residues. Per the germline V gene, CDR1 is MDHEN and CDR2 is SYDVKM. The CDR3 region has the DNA TGTGCCAGCAGTTTATGGGGGGGTGGGGACATCTCCTACGAGCAGTACTTC. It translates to CASSLWGGGDISYEQYF.

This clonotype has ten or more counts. This CDR3 reads CASSLVGTDSYGYTF. The CDR3 DNA sequence: TGTGCCAGCAGCTTAGTAGGGACAGACTCCTATGGCTACACCTTC. V is TRBV7-2 and J is TRBJ1-2; the match to TRBD1 covers 7 bases. The CDR3 runs 15 residues. Trimming cost V 1 base and J 4 bases; bases outside gene matches: 6. The germline V gene encodes CDR1 SGHTA and CDR2 FQGNSA.

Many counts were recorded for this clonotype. For the CDR3, the DNA is TGTGCCAGCAGTTCCCGACTAGCGGTCAGCGAGCAGTACTTC. Amino acids: CASSSRLAVSEQYF. The V and J genes are TRBV27 and TRBJ2-7, with 9 positions matching TRBD2. CDR1 is MNHEY, CDR2 SMNVEV, per germline (reference sequence). CDR3 length equals 14 residues. The junction had 7 bases not matched to a gene; V was cut back by 4 bases and J by 6 bases.